This T cell receptor beta chain originates from a study of spatial heterogeneity in lung cancer. Germline CDR1 is SGHKS and CDR2 is YYEKEE (reference sequence). This CDR3 has 14 amino acids. Trimming stripped 4 bases from V and 2 bases from J, with 13 bases between. In the library, each TCR cDNA molecule bore its own unique molecular identifier. TCRdb processed the 5' RACE reads anew with MiXCR; each CDR3 protein has one entry. The table records just under 95,000 distinct CDR3 sequences, roughly 12% of them present only once. Time point in this sample: sample taken at primary tumor resection. Whole RNA, which was extracted from tumor, nontumor lung tissue or frozen PBMC, was sequenced without any cell sorting.

The TCR comes from a male donor with early-stage non-small cell lung cancer. The source was PBMCs, collected at surgery. V usage is TRBV5-5 and J usage is TRBJ2-7, with D perhaps TRBD1 or TRBD2 (5 bases each). The CDR3 bases are TGTGCCAGCAGCCGAGGGACGGCCACCTACGAGCAGTACTTC. Translation gives CASSRGTATYEQYF.